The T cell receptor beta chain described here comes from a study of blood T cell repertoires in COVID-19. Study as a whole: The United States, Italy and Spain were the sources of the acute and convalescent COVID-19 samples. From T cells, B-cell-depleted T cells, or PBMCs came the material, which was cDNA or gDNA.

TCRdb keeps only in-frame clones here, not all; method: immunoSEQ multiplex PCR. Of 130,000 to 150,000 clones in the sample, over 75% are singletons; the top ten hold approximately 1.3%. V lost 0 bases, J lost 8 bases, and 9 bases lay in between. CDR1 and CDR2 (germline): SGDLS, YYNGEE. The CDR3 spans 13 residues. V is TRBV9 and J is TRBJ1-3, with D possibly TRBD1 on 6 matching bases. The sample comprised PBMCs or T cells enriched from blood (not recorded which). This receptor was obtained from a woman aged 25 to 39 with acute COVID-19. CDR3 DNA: TGTGCCAGCAGCGTAGAACAGGGAGACACCATATATTTT. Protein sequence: CASSVEQGDTIYF.